These T cell receptor beta chains were read from a single sample in a study of T and B cells in COVID-19 patients. One entry per CDR3 protein results from TCRdb running MiXCR on the multiplex PCR reads. The sample shows several thousand distinct CDR3 sequences, more than 25% of them seen only once. The sequenced sample consisted of blood. All receptors come from a human donor who had recovered from COVID-19. Both conserved end residues are part of each CDR3.

J gene | V gene | CDR3 protein
TRBJ2-1 | TRBV18 | CASSPYDSYNEQFF
TRBJ2-2 | TRBV7-6 | CASSFGYTGELFF
TRBJ1-2 | TRBV7-9 | CASSALRGQDGYTF
TRBJ1-2 | TRBV6-4 | CASSGTFQGEYNYGYTF
TRBJ2-3 | TRBV18 | CASSPDRENTDTQYF
TRBJ2-5 | TRBV4-1 | CASSQAYGRSRETQYF
TRBJ2-2 | TRBV19 | CASSISGGANTGELFF
TRBJ1-3 | TRBV6-5 | CASSPGARGNTIYF
TRBJ1-2 | TRBV20-1 | CSARDDPGNYGYTF
TRBJ2-6 | TRBV19 | CASADRAGANVLTF
TRBJ2-3 | TRBV5-1 | CASSLAGGQGTDTQYF
TRBJ2-5 | TRBV20-1 | CSTKAGGPEETQYF
TRBJ2-5 | TRBV7-9 | CASETGETQYF
TRBJ2-7 | TRBV4-3 | CASSCLDTSGALPYELYF
TRBJ1-1 | TRBV5-4 | CASSWTSPRRGTEAFF
TRBJ1-1 | TRBV15 | CATSLSGENTEAFF
TRBJ1-6 | TRBV20-1 | CSARDLGDGSYNSPLHF
TRBJ1-6 | TRBV6-5 | CASSYPGAGDSPLHF
TRBJ2-2 | TRBV18 | CASSPPERGGVSTGELFF
TRBJ1-1 | TRBV12-3/TRBV12-4 | CASSFAPNTEAFF
TRBJ2-5 | TRBV7-2 | CASRWEAVGETQYF
TRBJ2-1 | TRBV5-4 | CASSADRGYNEQFF
TRBJ1-6 | TRBV10-3 | CAISESPAVSGSPLHF
TRBJ1-1 | TRBV7-6 | CASRLDNSMNTEAFF
TRBJ2-5 | TRBV27 | CASSPLQRETQYF
TRBJ1-1 | TRBV6-5 | CASSRTDKFYTEAFF
TRBJ2-2 | TRBV5-4 | CASSRLAGNTGELFF
TRBJ2-3 | TRBV7-6 | CASSLTGVSTDTQYF
TRBJ1-4 | TRBV19 | CASSMSGANEKLFF
TRBJ2-3 | TRBV19 | CASSLRLAGRSTDTQYF
TRBJ1-1 | TRBV5-1 | CASSFRQGMNTEAFF
TRBJ1-4 | TRBV20-1 | CSAIGRPNEKLFF
TRBJ2-5 | TRBV5-1 | CASSLDVGEEETQYF
TRBJ1-5 | TRBV27 | CASSLDRGQPQHF
TRBJ1-1 | TRBV12-3/TRBV12-4 | CASSFRISWITEAFF
TRBJ1-2 | TRBV29-1 | CSGTGTGTGYTF
TRBJ2-4 | TRBV4-3 | CASSQEPRAKNIQYF
TRBJ2-2 | TRBV6-1 | CASTGQGGTGELFF
TRBJ2-3 | TRBV6-5 | CASRIWGQADTQYF
TRBJ1-4 | TRBV5-1 | CASSSDFPGQGNEKLFF